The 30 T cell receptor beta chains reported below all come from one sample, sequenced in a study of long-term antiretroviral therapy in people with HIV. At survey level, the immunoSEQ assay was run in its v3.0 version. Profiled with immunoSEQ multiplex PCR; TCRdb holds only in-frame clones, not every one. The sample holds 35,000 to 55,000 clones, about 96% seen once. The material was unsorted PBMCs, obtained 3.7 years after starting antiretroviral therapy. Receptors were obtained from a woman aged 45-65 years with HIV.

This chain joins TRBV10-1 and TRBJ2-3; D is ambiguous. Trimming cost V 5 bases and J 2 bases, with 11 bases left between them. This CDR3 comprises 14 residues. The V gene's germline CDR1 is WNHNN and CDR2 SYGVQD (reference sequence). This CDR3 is CASSRQESTDTQYF. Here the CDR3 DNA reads TGCGCCAGCAGTCGGCAGGAATCCACAGATACGCAGTATTTT.

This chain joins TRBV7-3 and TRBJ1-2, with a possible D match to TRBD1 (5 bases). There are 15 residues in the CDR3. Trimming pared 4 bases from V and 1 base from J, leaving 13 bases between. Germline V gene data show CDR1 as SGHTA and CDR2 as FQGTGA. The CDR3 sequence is CASSSWGGNNYGYTF. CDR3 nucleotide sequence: TGTGCCAGCAGCTCCTGGGGCGGCAATAACTATGGCTACACCTTC.

Here the CDR3 DNA reads TGTGCCAGCAGCTTTACCGGGACGGCCGACGGAGCTTTCTTT. Translation: CASSFTGTADGAFF. The genes are TRBV7-9 and TRBJ1-1; D may be TRBD1 (5 bases). The V end was cut by 3 bases, the J end by 10 bases, with 18 bases between. Germline V gene data show CDR1 as SEHNR and CDR2 as FQNEAQ (reference sequence). The CDR3 runs 14 residues.

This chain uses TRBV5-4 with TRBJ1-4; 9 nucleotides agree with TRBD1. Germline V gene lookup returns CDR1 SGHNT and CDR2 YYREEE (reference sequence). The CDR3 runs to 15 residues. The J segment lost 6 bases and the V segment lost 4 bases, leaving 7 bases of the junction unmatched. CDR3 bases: TGTGCCAGCAGCCCAGGGGGACAGGGAGATGAAAAACTGTTTTTT. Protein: CASSPGGQGDEKLFF.

Here the CDR3 DNA reads TGTGCCAGCTACCTTGACGGAAAACAGTACTTC. As protein: CASYLDGKQYF. The rearrangement joins TRBV27 to TRBJ2-7; D call uncertain. The germline gives CDR1 MNHEY, CDR2 SMNVEV (reference sequence). The CDR3 contains 11 residues. Trimming shortened V by 8 bases and J by 10 bases, and 15 bases separated the two germline ends.

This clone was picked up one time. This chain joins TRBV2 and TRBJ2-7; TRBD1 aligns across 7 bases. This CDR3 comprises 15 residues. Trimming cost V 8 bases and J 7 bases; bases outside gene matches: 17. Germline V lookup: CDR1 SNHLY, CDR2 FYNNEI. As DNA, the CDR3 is TGTGCCAGCTCTAGGGCCCCTACAGGGGAACGGGAGCAGTACTTC. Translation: CASSRAPTGEREQYF.

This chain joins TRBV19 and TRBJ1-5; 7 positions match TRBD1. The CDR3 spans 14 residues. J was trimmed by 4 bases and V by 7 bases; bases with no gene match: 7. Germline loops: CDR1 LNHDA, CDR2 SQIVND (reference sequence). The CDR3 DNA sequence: TGTGCCAGTACCAAGACAGGGCATAATCAGCCCCAGCATTTT. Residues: CASTKTGHNQPQHF.

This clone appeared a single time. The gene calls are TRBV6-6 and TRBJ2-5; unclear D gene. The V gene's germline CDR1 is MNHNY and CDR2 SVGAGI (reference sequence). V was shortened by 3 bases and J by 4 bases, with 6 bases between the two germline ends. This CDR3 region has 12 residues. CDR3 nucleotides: TGTGCCAGCAGTTATAATCGAGAGACCCAGTACTTC. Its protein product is CASSYNRETQYF.

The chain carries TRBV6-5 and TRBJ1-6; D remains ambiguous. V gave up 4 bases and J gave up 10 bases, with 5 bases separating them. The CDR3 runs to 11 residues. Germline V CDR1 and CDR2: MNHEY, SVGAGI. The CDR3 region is CASSSGSPLHF. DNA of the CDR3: TGTGCCAGCAGTTCGGGGTCACCCCTCCACTTT.

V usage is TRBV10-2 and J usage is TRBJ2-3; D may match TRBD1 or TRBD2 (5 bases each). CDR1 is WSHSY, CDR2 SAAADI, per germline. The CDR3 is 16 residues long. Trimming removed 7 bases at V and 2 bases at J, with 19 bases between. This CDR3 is CASIDFVGATTDTQYF. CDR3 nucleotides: TGCGCCAGCATTGATTTTGTCGGGGCGACCACAGATACGCAGTATTTT.

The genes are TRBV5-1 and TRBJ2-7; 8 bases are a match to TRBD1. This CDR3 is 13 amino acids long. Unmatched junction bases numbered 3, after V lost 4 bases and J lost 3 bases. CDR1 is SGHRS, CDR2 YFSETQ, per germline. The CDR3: CASSVGTGYEQYF. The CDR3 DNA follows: TGCGCCAGCAGCGTGGGGACAGGCTACGAGCAGTACTTC.

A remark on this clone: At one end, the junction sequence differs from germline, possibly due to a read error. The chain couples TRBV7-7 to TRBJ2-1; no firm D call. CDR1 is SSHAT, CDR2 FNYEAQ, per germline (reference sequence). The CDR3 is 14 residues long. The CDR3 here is CASSLSLVYNEQFF. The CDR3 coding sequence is TGTGCTAGCAGCTTAAGTTTAGTCTACAATGAGCAGTTCTTC. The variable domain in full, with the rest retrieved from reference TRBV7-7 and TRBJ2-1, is GAGVSQSPRYKVTKRGQDVTLRCDPISSHATLYWYQQALGQGPEFLTYFNYEAQPDKSGLPSDRFSAERPEGSISTLTIQRTEQRDSAMYRCASSLSLVYNEQFFGPGTRLTVL.

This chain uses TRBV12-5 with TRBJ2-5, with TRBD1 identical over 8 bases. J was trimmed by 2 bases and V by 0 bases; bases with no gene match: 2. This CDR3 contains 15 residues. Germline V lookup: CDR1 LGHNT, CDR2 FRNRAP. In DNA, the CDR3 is TGTGCTAGTGGTTTGGTACACAGGGGGCAAGAGACCCAGTACTTC. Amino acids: CASGLVHRGQETQYF.

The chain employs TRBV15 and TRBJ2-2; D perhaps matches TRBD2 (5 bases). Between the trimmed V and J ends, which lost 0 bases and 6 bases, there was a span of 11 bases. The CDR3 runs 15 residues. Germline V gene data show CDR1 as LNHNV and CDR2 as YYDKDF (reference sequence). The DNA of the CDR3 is TGTGCCACCAGCAGAGATGTCGGGGTTCCCGGGGAGCTGTTTTTT. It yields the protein CATSRDVGVPGELFF. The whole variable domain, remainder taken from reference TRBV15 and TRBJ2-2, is DAMVIQNPRYQVTQFGKPVTLSCSQTLNHNVMYWYQQKSSQAPKLLFHYYDKDFNNEADTPDNFQSRRPNTSFCFLDIRSPGLGDTAMYLCATSRDVGVPGELFFGEGSRLTVL.

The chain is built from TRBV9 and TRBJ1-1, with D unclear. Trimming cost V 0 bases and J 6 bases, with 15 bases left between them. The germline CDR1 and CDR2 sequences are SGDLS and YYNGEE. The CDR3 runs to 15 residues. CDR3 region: CASSVAPSSLSEAFF. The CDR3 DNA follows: TGTGCCAGCAGCGTAGCCCCATCCTCTCTCTCTGAAGCTTTCTTT.

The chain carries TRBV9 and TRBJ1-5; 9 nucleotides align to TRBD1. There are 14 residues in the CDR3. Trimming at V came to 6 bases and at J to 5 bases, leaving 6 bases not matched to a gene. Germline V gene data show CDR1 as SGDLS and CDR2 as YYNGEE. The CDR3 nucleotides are TGTGCCAGCACCGAATACAGGGGGCATCAGCCCCAGCATTTT. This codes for CASTEYRGHQPQHF.

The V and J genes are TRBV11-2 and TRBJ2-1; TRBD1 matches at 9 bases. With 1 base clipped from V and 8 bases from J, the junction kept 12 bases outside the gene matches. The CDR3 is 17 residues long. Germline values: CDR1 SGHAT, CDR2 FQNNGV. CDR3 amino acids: CASSLALTGGVLDEQFF. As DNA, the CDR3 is TGTGCCAGCAGCTTAGCCCTAACAGGGGGCGTTTTGGATGAGCAGTTCTTC.

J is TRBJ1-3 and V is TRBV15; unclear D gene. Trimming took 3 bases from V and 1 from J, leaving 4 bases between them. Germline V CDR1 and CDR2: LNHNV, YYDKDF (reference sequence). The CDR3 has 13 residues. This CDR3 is CATSSRSGNTIYF. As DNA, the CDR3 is TGTGCCACCAGCAGCAGGTCTGGAAACACCATATATTTT.

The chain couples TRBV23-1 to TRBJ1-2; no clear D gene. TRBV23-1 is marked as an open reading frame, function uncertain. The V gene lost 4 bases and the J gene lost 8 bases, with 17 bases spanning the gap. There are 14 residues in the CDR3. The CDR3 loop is CASSPNERVLGYTF. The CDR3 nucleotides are TGCGCCAGCAGTCCCAACGAGAGGGTGTTAGGCTACACCTTC.

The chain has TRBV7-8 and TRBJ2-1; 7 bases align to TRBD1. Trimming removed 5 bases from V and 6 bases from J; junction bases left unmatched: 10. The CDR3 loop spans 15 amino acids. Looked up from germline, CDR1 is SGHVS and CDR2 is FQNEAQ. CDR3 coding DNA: TGTGCCAGCAGCCCCATCAGGGGGACCCCCAATGAGCAGTTCTTC. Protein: CASSPIRGTPNEQFF. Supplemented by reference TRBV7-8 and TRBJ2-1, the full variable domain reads GAGVSQSPRYKVAKRGQDVALRCDPISGHVSLFWYQQALGQGPEFLTYFQNEAQLDKSGLPSDRFFAERPEGSVSTLKIQRTQQEDSAVYLCASSPIRGTPNEQFFGPGTRLTVL.

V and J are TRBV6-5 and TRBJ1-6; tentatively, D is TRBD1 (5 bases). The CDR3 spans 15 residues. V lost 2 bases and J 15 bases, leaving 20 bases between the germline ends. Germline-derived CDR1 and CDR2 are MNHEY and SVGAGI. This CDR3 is CASSYSPGAGPHLHF. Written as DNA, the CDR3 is TGTGCCAGCAGTTACAGCCCCGGGGCAGGGCCTCACCTCCACTTT.

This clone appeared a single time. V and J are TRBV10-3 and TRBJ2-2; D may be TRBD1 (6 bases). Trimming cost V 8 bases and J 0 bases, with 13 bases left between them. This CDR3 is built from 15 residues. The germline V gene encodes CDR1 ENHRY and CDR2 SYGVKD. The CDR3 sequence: CAIASRQANTGELFF. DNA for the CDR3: TGTGCCATCGCGTCGAGACAGGCGAACACCGGGGAGCTGTTTTTT.

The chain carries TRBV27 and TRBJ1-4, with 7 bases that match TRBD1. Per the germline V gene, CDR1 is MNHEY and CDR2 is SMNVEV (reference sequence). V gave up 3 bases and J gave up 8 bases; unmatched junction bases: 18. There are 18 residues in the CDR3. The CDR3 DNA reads TGTGCCAGCAGTTTGACCTACACGGGACAGCCCACCCGAGAAAAACTGTTTTTT. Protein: CASSLTYTGQPTREKLFF.

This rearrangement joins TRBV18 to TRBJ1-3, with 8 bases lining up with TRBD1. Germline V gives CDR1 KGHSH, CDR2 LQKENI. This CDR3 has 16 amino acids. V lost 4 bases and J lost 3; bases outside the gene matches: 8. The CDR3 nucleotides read TGTGCCAGCTCACTGGGGCCCAGGGGGCTTGGAAACACCATATATTTT. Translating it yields CASSLGPRGLGNTIYF.

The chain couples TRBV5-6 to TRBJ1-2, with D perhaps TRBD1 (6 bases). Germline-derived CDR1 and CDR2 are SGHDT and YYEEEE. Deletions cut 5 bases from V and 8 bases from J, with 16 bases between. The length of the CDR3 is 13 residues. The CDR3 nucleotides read TGTGCCAGCAGATTGTCAGGGGAGCTAGGCTACACCTTC. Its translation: CASRLSGELGYTF.

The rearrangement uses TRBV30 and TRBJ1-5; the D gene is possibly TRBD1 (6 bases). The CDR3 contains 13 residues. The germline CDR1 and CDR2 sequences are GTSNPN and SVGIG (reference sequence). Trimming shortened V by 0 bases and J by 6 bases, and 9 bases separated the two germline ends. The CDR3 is CAWSVAGAQPQHF. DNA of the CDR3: TGTGCCTGGAGTGTCGCAGGGGCTCAGCCCCAGCATTTT.

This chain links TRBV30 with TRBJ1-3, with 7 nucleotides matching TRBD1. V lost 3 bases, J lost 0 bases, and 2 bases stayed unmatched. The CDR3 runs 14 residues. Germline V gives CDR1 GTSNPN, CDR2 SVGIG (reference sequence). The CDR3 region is CAWRRDSSGNTIYF. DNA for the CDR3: TGTGCCTGGAGAAGGGACAGCTCTGGAAACACCATATATTTT.

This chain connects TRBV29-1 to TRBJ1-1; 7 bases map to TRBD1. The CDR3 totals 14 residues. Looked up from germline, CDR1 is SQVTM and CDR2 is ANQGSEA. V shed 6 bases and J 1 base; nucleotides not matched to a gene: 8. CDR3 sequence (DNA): TGCAGCGTAAACCCGACAGGGACGAACACTGAAGCTTTCTTT. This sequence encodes CSVNPTGTNTEAFF.

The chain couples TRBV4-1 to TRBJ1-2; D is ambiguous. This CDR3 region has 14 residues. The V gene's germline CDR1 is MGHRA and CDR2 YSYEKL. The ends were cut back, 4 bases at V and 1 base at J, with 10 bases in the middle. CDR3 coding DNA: TGCGCCAGCAGCCGAGTGGAGAATAACTATGGCTACACCTTC. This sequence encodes CASSRVENNYGYTF.

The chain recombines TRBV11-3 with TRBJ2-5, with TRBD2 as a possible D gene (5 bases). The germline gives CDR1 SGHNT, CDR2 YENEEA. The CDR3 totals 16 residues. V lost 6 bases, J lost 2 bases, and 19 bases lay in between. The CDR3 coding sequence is TGTGCCAGCAGTTTGAGCTCTACTAGGGATCAAGAGACCCAGTACTTC. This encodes CASSLSSTRDQETQYF.